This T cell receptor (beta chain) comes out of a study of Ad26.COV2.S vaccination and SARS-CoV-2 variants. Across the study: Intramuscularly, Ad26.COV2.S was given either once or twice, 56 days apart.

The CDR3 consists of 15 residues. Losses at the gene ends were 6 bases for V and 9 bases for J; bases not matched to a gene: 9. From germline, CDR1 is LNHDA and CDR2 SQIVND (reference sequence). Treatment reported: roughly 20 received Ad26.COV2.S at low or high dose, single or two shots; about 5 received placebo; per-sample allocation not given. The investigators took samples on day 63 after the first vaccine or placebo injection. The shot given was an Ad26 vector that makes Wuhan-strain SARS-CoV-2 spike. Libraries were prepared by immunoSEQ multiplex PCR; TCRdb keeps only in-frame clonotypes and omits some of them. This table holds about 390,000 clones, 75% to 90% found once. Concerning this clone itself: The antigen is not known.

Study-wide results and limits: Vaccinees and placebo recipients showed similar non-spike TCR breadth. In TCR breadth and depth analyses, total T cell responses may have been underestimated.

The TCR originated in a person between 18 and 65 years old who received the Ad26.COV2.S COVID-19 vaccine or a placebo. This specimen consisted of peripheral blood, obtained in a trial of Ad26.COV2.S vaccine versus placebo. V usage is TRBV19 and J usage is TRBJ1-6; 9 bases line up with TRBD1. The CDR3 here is CASRDPTGGGSPLHF. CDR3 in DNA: TGTGCCAGTAGGGACCCGACAGGGGGAGGTTCACCCCTCCACTTT.